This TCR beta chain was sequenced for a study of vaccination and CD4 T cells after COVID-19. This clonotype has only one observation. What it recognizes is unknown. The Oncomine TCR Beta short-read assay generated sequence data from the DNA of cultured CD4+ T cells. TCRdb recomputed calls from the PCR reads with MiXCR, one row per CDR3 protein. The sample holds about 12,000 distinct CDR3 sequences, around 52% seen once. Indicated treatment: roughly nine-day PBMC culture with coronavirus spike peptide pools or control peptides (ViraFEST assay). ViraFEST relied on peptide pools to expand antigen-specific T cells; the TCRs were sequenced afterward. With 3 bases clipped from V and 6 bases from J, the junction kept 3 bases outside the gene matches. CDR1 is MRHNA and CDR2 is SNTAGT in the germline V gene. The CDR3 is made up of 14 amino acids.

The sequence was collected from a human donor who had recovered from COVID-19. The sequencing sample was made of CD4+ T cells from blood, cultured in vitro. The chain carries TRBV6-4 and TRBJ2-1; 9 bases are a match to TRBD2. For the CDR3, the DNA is TGTGCCAGCAGTGAAGGTAGCGGGAGCAATGAGCAGTTCTTC. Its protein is CASSEGSGSNEQFF.